This is a list of T cell receptor beta chains from one sample in a study of cytomegalovirus exposure and HLA in healthy donors. Repertoires were generated with immunoSEQ multiplex PCR, while TCRdb's copy carries only in-frame clones and drops some. The sample shows around 180,000 clones, 80% of them seen only once. Sequenced: PBMCs. These receptors came from a man aged 35-49 years in good health and CMV-seronegative. Both conserved end residues are part of each CDR3. Each record gives: clone size, V gene, J gene, D gene, CDR3 DNA, CDR3 protein. The D gene is left open where the match is weak. Clone size, where shown, is once, few, many, or a class for clones that have expanded.

clone_size: .
v_call: TRBV7-9
j_call: TRBJ2-7
d_call: .
cdr3_nt: TGTTCCAGCAGCGCGGAGACCTACGAGCAGTACTTC
cdr3_aa: CSSSAETYEQYF

clone_size: .
v_call: TRBV18
j_call: TRBJ1-3
d_call: .
cdr3_nt: TGTGCCAGCTCACCACGGCAGGGAAGAGGTGGAAACACCATATATTTT
cdr3_aa: CASSPRQGRGGNTIYF

clone_size: .
v_call: TRBV18
j_call: TRBJ1-1
d_call: .
cdr3_nt: TGTGCCAGCTCACCGCTTGAGGGTAGTTACACTGAAGCTTTCTTT
cdr3_aa: CASSPLEGSYTEAFF

clone_size: .
v_call: TRBV7-8
j_call: TRBJ1-3
d_call: TRBD1
cdr3_nt: TGTGCCAGCAGCTTAACGGGACAGTTTTCTGGAAACACCATATATTTT
cdr3_aa: CASSLTGQFSGNTIYF

clone_size: .
v_call: TRBV27
j_call: TRBJ1-5
d_call: .
cdr3_nt: TGTGCCAGCAGTCTTTCTCACAGGTTACCCTCTCAACCCCAGCATTTT
cdr3_aa: CASSLSHRLPSQPQHF

clone_size: .
v_call: TRBV18
j_call: TRBJ1-2
d_call: .
cdr3_nt: TGTGCCAGCTCACCACGTGACAGCTATGGCTACACCTTC
cdr3_aa: CASSPRDSYGYTF

clone_size: .
v_call: TRBV9
j_call: TRBJ2-5
d_call: .
cdr3_nt: TGTGCCAGCAGCGCGGGGAGAGCGGGTACAGCGGTAGAGACCCAGTACTTC
cdr3_aa: CASSAGRAGTAVETQYF

clone_size: .
v_call: TRBV7-2
j_call: TRBJ2-2
d_call: .
cdr3_nt: TGTGCCAGCAGAACAGGGAACACCGGGGAGCTGTTTTTT
cdr3_aa: CASRTGNTGELFF

clone_size: .
v_call: TRBV4-3
j_call: TRBJ2-2
d_call: .
cdr3_nt: TGCGCCAGCAGCCAAGCCCCAGTGACAGTCAACACCGGGGAGCTGTTTTTT
cdr3_aa: CASSQAPVTVNTGELFF

clone_size: few
v_call: TRBV7-2
j_call: TRBJ1-3
d_call: .
cdr3_nt: TGTGCCAGCAGCACAGGGAGCTCTGGAAACACCATATATTTT
cdr3_aa: CASSTGSSGNTIYF

clone_size: .
v_call: TRBV5-4
j_call: TRBJ2-3
d_call: .
cdr3_nt: TGTGCCAGCAGTTTGGTAGGGGATGTGGATACGCAGTATTTT
cdr3_aa: CASSLVGDVDTQYF

clone_size: .
v_call: TRBV23-1
j_call: TRBJ1-5
d_call: .
cdr3_nt: TGCGCCAGCAGTCGGGGGGTAAAGGAATATAGCAATCAGCCCCAGCATTTT
cdr3_aa: CASSRGVKEYSNQPQHF

clone_size: .
v_call: TRBV7-3
j_call: TRBJ2-1
d_call: TRBD2
cdr3_nt: TGTGCCAGCAGCCTTGCGGGGGGTTTGGTGGATGAGCAGTTCTTC
cdr3_aa: CASSLAGGLVDEQFF

clone_size: .
v_call: TRBV29-1
j_call: TRBJ1-2
d_call: .
cdr3_nt: TGCAGCGTTGAAGAAGAAAGGAGGTTCCCTAAGATAAGCTACACCTTC
cdr3_aa: CSVEEERRFPKISYTF

clone_size: .
v_call: TRBV30
j_call: TRBJ2-4
d_call: TRBD1
cdr3_nt: TGTGCCTGGAGCGCAGGGGGAAACATTCAGTACTTC
cdr3_aa: CAWSAGGNIQYF

clone_size: .
v_call: TRBV10-1
j_call: TRBJ2-7
d_call: .
cdr3_nt: TGCGCCAGCAGTGTCGACAGGATTAGGGAGCAGTACTTC
cdr3_aa: CASSVDRIREQYF

clone_size: .
v_call: TRBV18
j_call: TRBJ2-7
d_call: .
cdr3_nt: TGTGCCAGCTCATCGGGGGTTGTAATGCCAAGGGAGCAGTACTTC
cdr3_aa: CASSSGVVMPREQYF

clone_size: .
v_call: TRBV18
j_call: TRBJ1-1
d_call: .
cdr3_nt: TGTGCCAGCTCGCCGTTAGGGGTCACTGAAGCTTTCTTT
cdr3_aa: CASSPLGVTEAFF

clone_size: .
v_call: TRBV7-9
j_call: TRBJ2-2
d_call: .
cdr3_nt: TGTGCCAGCAGACCGCTAGCAGCGAACACCGGGGAGCTGTTTTTT
cdr3_aa: CASRPLAANTGELFF

clone_size: .
v_call: TRBV9
j_call: TRBJ1-1
d_call: .
cdr3_nt: TGTGCCAGCAGCGTAGGCTCCACGGGGAACACTGAAGCTTTCTTT
cdr3_aa: CASSVGSTGNTEAFF

clone_size: .
v_call: TRBV19
j_call: TRBJ1-6
d_call: .
cdr3_nt: TGTGCCAGTAGTATCGGAGGGGAGGGCTATAATTCACCCCTCCACTTT
cdr3_aa: CASSIGGEGYNSPLHF

clone_size: .
v_call: TRBV7-9
j_call: TRBJ2-1
d_call: .
cdr3_nt: TGTGCCAGCAGCCCCCGGGACTACAATGAGCAGTTCTTC
cdr3_aa: CASSPRDYNEQFF

clone_size: .
v_call: TRBV7-9
j_call: TRBJ2-7
d_call: .
cdr3_nt: TGTGCCAGCAGCTTGACTGCCTCCTACGAGCAGTACTTC
cdr3_aa: CASSLTASYEQYF

clone_size: few
v_call: TRBV11-3
j_call: TRBJ1-4
d_call: TRBD1
cdr3_nt: TGTGCCAGCAGCCGGGTAGGGACAGGGAATGAAAAACTGTTTTTT
cdr3_aa: CASSRVGTGNEKLFF

clone_size: once
v_call: TRBV12-5
j_call: TRBJ1-1
d_call: .
cdr3_nt: TGTGCTAGTGGTTTGGGGCAGACTGAAGCTTTCTTT
cdr3_aa: CASGLGQTEAFF

clone_size: .
v_call: TRBV4-3
j_call: TRBJ2-2
d_call: .
cdr3_nt: TGCGCCAGGCCCGACCTAGCGCCTACCGGGGAGCTGTTTTTT
cdr3_aa: CARPDLAPTGELFF

clone_size: .
v_call: TRBV5-1
j_call: TRBJ2-7
d_call: .
cdr3_nt: TGCGCCAGCAGCCAAACGACCGACCGAGGGGAGCAGTACTTC
cdr3_aa: CASSQTTDRGEQYF

clone_size: .
v_call: TRBV7-6
j_call: TRBJ2-1
d_call: .
cdr3_nt: TGTGCCAGCAGCTCCCGACCAGCGGATGAGCAGTTCTTC
cdr3_aa: CASSSRPADEQFF

clone_size: .
v_call: TRBV10-3
j_call: TRBJ2-7
d_call: .
cdr3_nt: TGTGCCATCAGTGAATCGGGACTTTCCTACGAGCAGTACTTC
cdr3_aa: CAISESGLSYEQYF